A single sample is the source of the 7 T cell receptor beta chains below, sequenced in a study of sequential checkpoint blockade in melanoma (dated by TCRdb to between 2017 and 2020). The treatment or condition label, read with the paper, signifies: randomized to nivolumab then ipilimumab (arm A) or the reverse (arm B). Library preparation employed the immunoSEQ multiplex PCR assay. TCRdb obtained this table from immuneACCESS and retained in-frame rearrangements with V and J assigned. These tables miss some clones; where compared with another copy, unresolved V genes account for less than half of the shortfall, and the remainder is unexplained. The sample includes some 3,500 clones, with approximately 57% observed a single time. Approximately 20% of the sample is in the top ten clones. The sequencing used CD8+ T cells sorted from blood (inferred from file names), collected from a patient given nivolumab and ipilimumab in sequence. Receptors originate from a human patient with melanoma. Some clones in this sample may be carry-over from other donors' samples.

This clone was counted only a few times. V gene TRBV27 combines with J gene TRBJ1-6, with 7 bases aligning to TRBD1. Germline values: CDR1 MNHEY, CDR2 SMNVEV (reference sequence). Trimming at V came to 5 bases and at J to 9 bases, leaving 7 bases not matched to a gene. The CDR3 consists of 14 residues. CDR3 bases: TGTGCCAGCAGTGGGGGGACAGACAGTTCACCCCTCCACTTT. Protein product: CASSGGTDSSPLHF.

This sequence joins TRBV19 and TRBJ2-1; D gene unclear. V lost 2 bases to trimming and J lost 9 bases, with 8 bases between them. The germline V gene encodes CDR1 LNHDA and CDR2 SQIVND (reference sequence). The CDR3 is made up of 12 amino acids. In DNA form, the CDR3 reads TGTGCCAGTAGTATACGCGGTACTGAGCAGTTCTTC. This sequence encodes CASSIRGTEQFF. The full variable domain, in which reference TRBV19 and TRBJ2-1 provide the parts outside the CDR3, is DGGITQSPKYLFRKEGQNVTLSCEQNLNHDAMYWYRQDPGQGLRLIYYSQIVNDFQKGDIAEGYSVSREKKESFPLTVTSAQKNPTAFYLCASSIRGTEQFFGPGTRLTVL.

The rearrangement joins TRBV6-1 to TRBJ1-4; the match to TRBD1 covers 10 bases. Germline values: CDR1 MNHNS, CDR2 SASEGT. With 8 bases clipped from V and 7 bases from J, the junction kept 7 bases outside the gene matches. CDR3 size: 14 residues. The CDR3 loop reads CASQAGTGVEKLFF. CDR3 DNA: TGTGCCAGCCAAGCCGGGACAGGGGTTGAAAAACTGTTTTTT.

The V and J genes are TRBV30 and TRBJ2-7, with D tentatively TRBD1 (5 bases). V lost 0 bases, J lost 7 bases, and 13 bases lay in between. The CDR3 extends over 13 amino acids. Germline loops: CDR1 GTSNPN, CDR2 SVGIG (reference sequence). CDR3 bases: TGTGCCTGGAGTGTTGGGGCCCCCTTGGAGCAGTACTTC. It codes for CAWSVGAPLEQYF.

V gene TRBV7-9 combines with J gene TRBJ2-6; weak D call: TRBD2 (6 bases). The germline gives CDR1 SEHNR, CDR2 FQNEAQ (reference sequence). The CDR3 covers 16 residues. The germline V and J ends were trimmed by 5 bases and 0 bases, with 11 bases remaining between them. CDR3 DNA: TGTGCCAGCAGCCGGGACTCCAGCTCTGGGGCCAACGTCCTGACTTTC. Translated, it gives CASSRDSSSGANVLTF.

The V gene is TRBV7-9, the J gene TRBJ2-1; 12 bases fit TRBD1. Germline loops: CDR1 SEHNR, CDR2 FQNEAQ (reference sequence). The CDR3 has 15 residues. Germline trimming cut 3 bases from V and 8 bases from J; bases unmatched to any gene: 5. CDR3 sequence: CASSLGTGGEDEQFF. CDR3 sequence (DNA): TGTGCCAGCAGCTTGGGGACAGGGGGCGAGGATGAGCAGTTCTTC.

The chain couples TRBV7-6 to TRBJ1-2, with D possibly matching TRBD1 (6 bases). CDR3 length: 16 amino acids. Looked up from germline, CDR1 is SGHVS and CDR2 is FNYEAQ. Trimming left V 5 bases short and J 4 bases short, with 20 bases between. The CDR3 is CASSQSQGPLLYGYTF. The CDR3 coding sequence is TGTGCCAGCAGCCAAAGTCAGGGGCCCCTGCTCTATGGCTACACCTTC. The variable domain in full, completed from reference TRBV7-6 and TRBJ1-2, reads GAGVSQSPRYKVTKRGQDVALRCDPISGHVSLYWYRQALGQGPEFLTYFNYEAQQDKSGLPNDRFSAERPEGSISTLTIQRTEQRDSAMYRCASSQSQGPLLYGYTFGSGTRLTVV.